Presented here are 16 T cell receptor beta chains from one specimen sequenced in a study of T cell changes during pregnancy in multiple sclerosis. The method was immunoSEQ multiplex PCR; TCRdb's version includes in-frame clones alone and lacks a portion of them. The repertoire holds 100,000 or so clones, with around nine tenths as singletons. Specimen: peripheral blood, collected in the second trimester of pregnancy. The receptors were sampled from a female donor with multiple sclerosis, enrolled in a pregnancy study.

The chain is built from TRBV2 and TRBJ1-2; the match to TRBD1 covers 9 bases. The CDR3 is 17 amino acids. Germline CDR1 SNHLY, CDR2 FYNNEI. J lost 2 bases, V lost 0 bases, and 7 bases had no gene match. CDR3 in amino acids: CASSEAVATGGNYGYTF. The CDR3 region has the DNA TGTGCCAGCAGTGAAGCAGTGGCGACAGGGGGGAACTATGGCTACACCTTC.

The CDR3 loop is CASREPGHMPSNQPQHF. Written as DNA, the CDR3 is TGTGCCAGTAGGGAGCCGGGACATATGCCCAGCAATCAGCCCCAGCATTTT. V usage is TRBV19 and J usage is TRBJ1-5; a possible D gene is TRBD1 (6 bases). Germline V gene data show CDR1 as LNHDA and CDR2 as SQIVND (reference sequence). Trimming cost V 6 bases and J 1 base, with 19 bases left between them. CDR3 length: 17 amino acids.

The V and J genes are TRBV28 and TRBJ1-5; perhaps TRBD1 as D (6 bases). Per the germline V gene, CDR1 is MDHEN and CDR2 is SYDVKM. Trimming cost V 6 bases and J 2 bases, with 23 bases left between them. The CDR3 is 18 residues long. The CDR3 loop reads CASSVLELRQAGNQPQHF. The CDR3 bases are TGTGCCAGCAGCGTACTCGAACTAAGACAGGCAGGCAATCAGCCCCAGCATTTT.

The CDR3 region has the DNA TGTGCCAGCTCACCCCAGGGGAACTTGAACACTGAAGCTTTCTTT. Translated: CASSPQGNLNTEAFF. The chain joins TRBV18 to TRBJ1-1, with D maybe TRBD1 (6 bases). The CDR3 has 15 amino acids. V lost 3 bases to trimming and J lost 0 bases, with 11 bases between them. Germline values: CDR1 KGHSH, CDR2 LQKENI.

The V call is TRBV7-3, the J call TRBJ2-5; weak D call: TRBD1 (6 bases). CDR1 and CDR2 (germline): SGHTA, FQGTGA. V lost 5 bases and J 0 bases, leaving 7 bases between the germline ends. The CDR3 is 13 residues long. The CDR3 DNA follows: TGTGCCAGCAGCCGGGACAACCAAGAGACCCAGTACTTC. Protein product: CASSRDNQETQYF.

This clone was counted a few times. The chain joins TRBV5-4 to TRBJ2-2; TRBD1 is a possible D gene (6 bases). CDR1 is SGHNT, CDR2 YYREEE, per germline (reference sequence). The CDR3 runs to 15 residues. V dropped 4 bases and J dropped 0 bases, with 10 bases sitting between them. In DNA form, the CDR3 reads TGTGCCAGCAGCCCGACAGGTCCGAACACCGGGGAGCTGTTTTTT. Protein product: CASSPTGPNTGELFF.

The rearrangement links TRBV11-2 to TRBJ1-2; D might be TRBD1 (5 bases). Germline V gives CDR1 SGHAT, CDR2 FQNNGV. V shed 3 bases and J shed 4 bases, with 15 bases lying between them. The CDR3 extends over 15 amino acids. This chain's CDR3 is CASSLWGTSSYGYTF. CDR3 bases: TGTGCCAGCAGCTTGTGGGGGACTAGCAGCTATGGCTACACCTTC.

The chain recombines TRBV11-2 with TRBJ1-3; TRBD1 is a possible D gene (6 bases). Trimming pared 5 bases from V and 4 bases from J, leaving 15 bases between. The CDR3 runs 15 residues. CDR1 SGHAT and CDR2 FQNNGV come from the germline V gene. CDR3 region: CASSNNRARGNTIYF. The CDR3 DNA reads TGTGCCAGCAGCAATAACAGGGCTCGGGGAAACACCATATATTTT.

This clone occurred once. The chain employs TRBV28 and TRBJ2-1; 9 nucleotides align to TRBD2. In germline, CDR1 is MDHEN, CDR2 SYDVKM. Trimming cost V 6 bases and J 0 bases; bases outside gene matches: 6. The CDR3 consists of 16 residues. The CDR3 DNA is TGTGCCAGCAGATGGAGCGGGGGGAGCTCCTACAATGAGCAGTTCTTC. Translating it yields CASRWSGGSSYNEQFF.

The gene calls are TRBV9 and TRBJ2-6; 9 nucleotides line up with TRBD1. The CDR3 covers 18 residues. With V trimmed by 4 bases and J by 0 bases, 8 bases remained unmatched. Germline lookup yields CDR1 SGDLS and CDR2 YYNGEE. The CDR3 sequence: CASSPGTGIPSGANVLTF. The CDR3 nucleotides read TGTGCCAGCAGCCCGGGGACAGGGATTCCCTCTGGGGCCAACGTCCTGACTTTC.

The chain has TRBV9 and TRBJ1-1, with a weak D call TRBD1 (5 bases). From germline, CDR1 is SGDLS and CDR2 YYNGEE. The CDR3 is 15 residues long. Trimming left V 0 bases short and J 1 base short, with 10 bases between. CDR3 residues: CASSVAAQGNTEAFF. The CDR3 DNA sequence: TGTGCCAGCAGCGTAGCTGCGCAGGGGAACACTGAAGCTTTCTTT.

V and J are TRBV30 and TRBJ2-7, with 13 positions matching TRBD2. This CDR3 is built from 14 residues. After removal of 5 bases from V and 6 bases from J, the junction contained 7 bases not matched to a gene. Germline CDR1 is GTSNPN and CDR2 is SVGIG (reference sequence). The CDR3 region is CAWGKGLAGSEQYF. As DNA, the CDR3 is TGTGCCTGGGGAAAGGGACTAGCGGGGAGCGAGCAGTACTTC.

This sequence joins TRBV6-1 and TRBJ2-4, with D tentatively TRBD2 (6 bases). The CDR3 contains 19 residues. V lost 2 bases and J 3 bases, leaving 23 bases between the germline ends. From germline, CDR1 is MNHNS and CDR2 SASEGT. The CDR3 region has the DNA TGTGCCAGCAGTGAAACATTTAATATAGGGGTGGGAGGCAAAAACATTCAGTACTTC. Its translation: CASSETFNIGVGGKNIQYF.

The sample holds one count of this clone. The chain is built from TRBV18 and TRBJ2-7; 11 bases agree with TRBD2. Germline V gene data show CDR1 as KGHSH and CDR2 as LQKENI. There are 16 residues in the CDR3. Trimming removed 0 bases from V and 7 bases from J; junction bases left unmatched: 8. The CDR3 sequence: CASSPPASGGTGEQYF. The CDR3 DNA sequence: TGTGCCAGCTCACCACCGGCTAGCGGGGGGACGGGAGAGCAGTACTTC. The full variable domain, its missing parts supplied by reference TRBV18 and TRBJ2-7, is NAGVMQNPRHLVRRRGQEARLRCSPMKGHSHVYWYRQLPEEGLKFMVYLQKENIIDESGMPKERFSAEFPKEGPSILRIQQVVRGDSAAYFCASSPPASGGTGEQYFGPGTRLTVT.

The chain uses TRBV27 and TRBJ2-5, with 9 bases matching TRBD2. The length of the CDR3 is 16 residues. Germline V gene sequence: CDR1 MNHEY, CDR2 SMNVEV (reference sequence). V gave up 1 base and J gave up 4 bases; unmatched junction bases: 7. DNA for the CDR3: TGTGCCAGCAGTTTATTGAGCGGGAGGCTAGGAGAGACCCAGTACTTC. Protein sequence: CASSLLSGRLGETQYF.

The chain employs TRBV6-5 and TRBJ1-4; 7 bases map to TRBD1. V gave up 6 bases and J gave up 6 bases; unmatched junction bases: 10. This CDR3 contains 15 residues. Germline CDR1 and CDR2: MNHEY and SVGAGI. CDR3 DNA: TGTGCCAGCAGGGACCGACAGGGTCCTGATGAAAAACTGTTTTTT. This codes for CASRDRQGPDEKLFF.